This is a list of T cell receptor delta chains from one sample in a study of Vδ1+ human thymocytes. TCRdb re-analyzed the multiplex PCR reads via CATT. The sample gives over 45,000 delta-chain clones, roughly 16% of which show up once; roughly 0.37% is in the top ten. Sequencing was carried out using Vdelta1+ gamma-delta thymocytes from the thymus. The source of these receptors is a girl under three years old who had congenital heart surgery. The CDR3 runs from the conserved cysteine through the conserved F or W. D genes are given only for firm matches. Clone size is shown for a subset of rows, as once, few, many or a class of expanded clone.

TRDV1	TRDJ1	TRDD3	NA	TGTGCTCTTGGGGAAAAGATGAAGCTATCTATGGGGGATACGACTAATAAACTCATCTTT	CALGEKMKLSMGDTTNKLIF
TRDV1	TRDJ1	TRDD3	few	TGTGCTCTTGGGGAAGTCGCGTTCCTACCCCCGCCGCCTTACGCTACTGGGGGACCCTTTCTCGATAAACTCATCTTT	CALGEVAFLPPPPYATGGPFLDKLIF
TRDV1	TRDJ1	TRDD3	NA	TGTGCTCTTGGGGAACGTTCTGCCTCGCCGGGGGATATATCGTACACCGATAAACTCATCTTT	CALGERSASPGDISYTDKLIF
TRDV1	TRDJ1	NA	NA	TGTGCTCTTGGACCCCAAAGGGGATTCCTACGGGAGAACACCGATAAACTCATCTTT	CALGPQRGFLRENTDKLIF
TRDV1	TRDJ1	TRDD3	NA	TGTGCTCTTGGGGCATCTAATACTGGGGAATCCGATAAACTCATCTTT	CALGASNTGESDKLIF
TRDV1	TRDJ1	NA	few	TGTGCTCTTGGGGAAATGGGAGAGGGGCTGGGACCGTCGGCCGATAAACTCATCTTT	CALGEMGEGLGPSADKLIF
TRDV1	TRDJ1	NA	NA	TGTGCTCTTGGGGAAGCGGAGGAACGGGAGGGGACCGATAAACTCATCTTT	CALGEAEEREGTDKLIF
TRDV1	TRDJ1	NA	few	TGTGCTCTTGGGGAATTCGGCTTTACTCGGGCCACCGATAAACTCATCTTT	CALGEFGFTRATDKLIF
TRDV1	TRDJ1	NA	few	TGTGCTCTTGGGCCGCTTCCTGGTCACTGGGGTACCCGAATTTACACCGATAAACTCATCTTT	CALGPLPGHWGTRIYTDKLIF
TRDV1	TRDJ1	TRDD3	NA	TGTGCTCTTGGGGAACGATCCTCCTGGGGGATACGGGGGTACACCGATAAACTCATCTTT	CALGERSSWGIRGYTDKLIF
TRDV2	TRDJ1	TRDD3	few	TGTGCCTGTGACACCCTATACTGGGGGATACGCCCTTACACCGATAAACTCATCTTT	CACDTLYWGIRPYTDKLIF
TRDV1	TRDJ1	TRDD3	once	TGTGCTCTTGGGGAACCATATCCGGACGGCGGGGGATACGGGTTAGGCACCGATAAACTCATCTTT	CALGEPYPDGGGYGLGTDKLIF
TRDV1	TRDJ1	NA	few	TGTGCTCTTGGGGAGCTCCTACGAAGAGGGAGTCCGTACACCGATAAACTCATCTTT	CALGELLRRGSPYTDKLIF
TRDV1	TRDJ1	TRDD3	few	TGTGCTCTTGGGGAACTAGCCGAAAGATCGAGTGTACTGGGGATACCCGACACCGATAAACTCATCTTT	CALGELAERSSVLGIPDTDKLIF
TRDV1	TRDJ1	TRDD3	NA	TGTGCTCTTGGGGCTAAACTGGGGGCCACTCCTGAACTCATCTTT	CALGAKLGATPELIF
TRDV1	TRDJ1	TRDD3	once	TGTGCTCTTGGGGAATTGGAACCACCCGGTTTTGGGGGATGCAAACCCTCGGATAGACTCATCTTT	CALGELEPPGFGGCKPSDRLIF
TRDV1	TRDJ1	TRDD3	few	TGTGCTCTTGGGGACCTTACTGGGGGATACATCACCGATAAACTCATCTTT	CALGDLTGGYITDKLIF
TRDV1	TRDJ1	NA	few	TGTGCTCTTGGGGAAGGCTGGCCAAACTTGGGGAAAAGCGCGTACACCGATAAACTCACCTTT	CALGEGWPNLGKSAYTDKLTF
TRDV1	TRDJ1	TRDD2	NA	TGTGCTCTTGGGTACTCCTTCCTACCTACGTTGGGGGCAAACACCGATAAACTCATCTTT	CALGYSFLPTLGANTDKLIF